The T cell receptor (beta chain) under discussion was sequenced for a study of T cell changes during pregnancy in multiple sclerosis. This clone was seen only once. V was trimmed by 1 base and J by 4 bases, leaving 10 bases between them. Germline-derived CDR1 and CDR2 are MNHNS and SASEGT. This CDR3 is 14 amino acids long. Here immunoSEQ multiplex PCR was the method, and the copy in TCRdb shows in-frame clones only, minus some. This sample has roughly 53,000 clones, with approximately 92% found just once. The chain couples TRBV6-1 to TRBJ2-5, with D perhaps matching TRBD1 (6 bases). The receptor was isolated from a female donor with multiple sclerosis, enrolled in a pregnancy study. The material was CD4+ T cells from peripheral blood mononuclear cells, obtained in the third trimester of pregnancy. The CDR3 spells CASSEVRGSETQYF. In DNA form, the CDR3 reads TGTGCCAGCAGTGAAGTCAGGGGCTCAGAGACCCAGTACTTC.